A single T cell receptor (beta chain) is shown here with its context. Germline CDR1 is LNHNV and CDR2 is YYDKDF (reference sequence). The V and J ends lost 7 bases and 3 bases, in that order; junction bases with no gene match: 16. This CDR3 contains 18 residues. The data were taken from a study of T-cell reconstitution after alpha-beta-depleted transplantation in children. The TCRbeta library incorporated unique molecular identifiers. TCRdb called the PCR reads again in MiXCR, with one record for every CDR3 protein. The sample lists some 400,000 distinct CDR3 sequences; roughly 22% were seen once. The source was PBMCs from the stem cell graft donor, collected from the stem cell graft. This chain links TRBV15 with TRBJ2-3, with 10 bases lining up with TRBD2. This sequence was found in a human donor who donated a stem cell graft to a child with acute myeloid leukemia. The CDR3 loop is CATMSTASGSWPTDTQYF. Here the CDR3 DNA reads TGTGCCACCATGTCAACGGCTAGCGGGAGTTGGCCGACAGATACGCAGTATTTT.